This T cell receptor beta chain emerged from a study of CD8 T cells in ankylosing spondylitis. Study results and limitations: Certain motif variants had earlier appeared in reactive arthritis synovial fluid and blood. Apparently characteristic of ankylosing spondylitis blood was a TCR beta motif (roughly eight highly homologous variants). Reportedly, matched ankylosing spondylitis synovial fluid was significantly enriched for disease-linked clones.

This clonotype was seen many times. Antigen specificity is unknown. Preparation of TCR beta libraries was done by quantitative 5'-RACE with molecular barcodes. TCRdb re-called the 5' RACE reads with MiXCR, one entry per CDR3 protein. Here the sample spans about 220,000 distinct CDR3 sequences, 25% to 30% being singletons. Sequencing was done on a sample of blood, either unsorted or a sorted T cell fraction (not recorded which). This sequence was found in a male donor with ankylosing spondylitis or in good health (not recorded which).

This chain's CDR3 is CASGNRASNQPQHF. In DNA form, the CDR3 reads TGCGCCAGCGGTAACAGGGCCAGCAATCAGCCCCAGCATTTT. The rearrangement uses TRBV4-1 and TRBJ1-5, with D possibly matching TRBD1 (6 bases). V dropped 8 bases and J dropped 1 base, with 12 bases sitting between them. CDR3 length equals 14 residues. Germline CDR1 is MGHRA and CDR2 is YSYEKL.